This paragraph reports one T cell receptor beta chain. Antigen: not known. This entry belongs to a study of yellow fever vaccine responses in identical twins. Germline-derived CDR1 and CDR2 are SNHLY and FYNNEI. CDR3 length: 17 residues. V was pared by 3 bases and J by 5 bases, with 11 bases of the junction left unmatched. Via MiXCR, TCRdb re-called the RT-PCR reads, giving one row per CDR3 protein. The sample consists of about 11,000 distinct CDR3 sequences, 77% of them appearing once. Points from the study as a whole: Twins reportedly mounted vaccine T cell responses that seemed partly convergent, partly personalized.

This specimen consisted of T cells from blood (PBMCs), unsorted or a sorted subset (not recorded which), obtained before or after yellow fever vaccination (not recorded which). The J gene is TRBJ2-1, the V gene TRBV2, with 9 bases identical to TRBD2. The source is a young woman who received the yellow fever vaccine. This CDR3 is CASSDASPAGGNNEQFF. CDR3 in DNA: TGTGCCAGCAGTGATGCCTCCCCTGCGGGAGGGAACAATGAGCAGTTCTTC.